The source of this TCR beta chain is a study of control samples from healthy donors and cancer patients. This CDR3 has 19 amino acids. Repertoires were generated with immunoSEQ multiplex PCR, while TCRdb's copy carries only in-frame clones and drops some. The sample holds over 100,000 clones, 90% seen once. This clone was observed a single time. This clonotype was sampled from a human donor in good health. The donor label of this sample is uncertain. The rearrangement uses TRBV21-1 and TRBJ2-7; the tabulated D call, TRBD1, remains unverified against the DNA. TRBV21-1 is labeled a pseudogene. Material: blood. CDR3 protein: CASSLYRKTGGDSPYEQYF. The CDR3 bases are TGTGCCAGCAGCCTATACAGGAAAACAGGGGGCGATTCCCCCTACGAGCAGTACTTC.